These 14 T cell receptor beta chains came from one sample sequenced in a study of blood T cell repertoires in COVID-19. Clones were sequenced by immunoSEQ multiplex PCR, and TCRdb holds only the in-frame ones, with some missing. This table has about 90,000 clones, over 80% appearing once. The material sequenced was peripheral blood. Receptors were obtained from a human donor with active COVID-19. The donor label of this sample is uncertain.

This clone has just one count. The chain uses TRBV3-1 (or the pseudogene TRBV3-2) and TRBJ1-2; 9 bases fit TRBD1. This CDR3 region has 15 residues. The germline V gene has CDR1 LGHDT and CDR2 YNNKEL (reference sequence). Losses at the gene ends were 4 bases for V and 5 bases for J; bases not matched to a gene: 8. The CDR3 sequence is CASSPRSGTGYGYTF. CDR3 DNA: TGTGCCAGCAGCCCCAGATCCGGGACAGGGTATGGCTACACCTTC.

V gene TRBV6-5 combines with J gene TRBJ2-3; 8 bases agree with TRBD2. The CDR3 is 15 amino acids. Germline CDR1 is MNHEY and CDR2 is SVGAGI. Unmatched junction bases numbered 8, after V lost 6 bases and J lost 3 bases. This CDR3 reads CASSPTSGGTDTQYF. DNA of the CDR3: TGTGCCAGCAGCCCCACCAGCGGGGGAACAGATACGCAGTATTTT.

The chain has TRBV7-9 and TRBJ2-4; the match to TRBD2 covers 7 bases. The CDR3 extends over 16 amino acids. Germline CDR1 SEHNR, CDR2 FQNEAQ (reference sequence). V lost 0 bases to trimming and J lost 0 bases; unmatched junction nucleotides: 2. The CDR3 protein is CASSLAGGKAKNIQYF. CDR3 in DNA: TGTGCCAGCAGCTTAGCCGGGGGGAAAGCCAAAAACATTCAGTACTTC.

This sequence joins TRBV4-1 and TRBJ1-2; unclear D gene. Trimming left V 2 bases short and J 5 bases short, with 12 bases between. CDR3 length: 14 residues. Germline CDR1 and CDR2: MGHRA and YSYEKL. The CDR3 loop is CASSQLSMAYGYTF. In DNA, the CDR3 is TGCGCCAGCAGCCAACTCAGTATGGCTTATGGCTACACCTTC.

The chain links TRBV5-1 to TRBJ1-4, with D tentatively TRBD1 (5 bases). The V and J ends lost 4 bases and 3 bases respectively, with 13 bases between them. CDR1 SGHRS and CDR2 YFSETQ come from the germline V gene. CDR3 length equals 15 residues. The CDR3, as DNA: TGCGCCAGCAGCCTCCAGGGTTCGGCTAATGAAAAACTGTTTTTT. It yields the protein CASSLQGSANEKLFF.

This chain uses TRBV9 with TRBJ2-3, with D perhaps TRBD1 (6 bases). Germline CDR1 SGDLS, CDR2 YYNGEE. V dropped 3 bases and J dropped 4 bases, with 15 bases sitting between them. This CDR3 is built from 15 residues. Written as DNA, the CDR3 is TGTGCCAGCAGCGAACAGGGAAGGGTCGCAGATACGCAGTATTTT. This gives the protein CASSEQGRVADTQYF.

CDR3 sequence (DNA): TGTGCCAGCAGCCCTGCAGGGGCGCTCTCTGGGGCCAACGTCCTGACTTTC. Protein product: CASSPAGALSGANVLTF. The chain links TRBV4-2 to TRBJ2-6, with D maybe TRBD1 (6 bases). The V end lost 4 bases, the J end lost 0 bases, and 13 bases lay between the germline ends. The CDR3 is 17 residues long. In germline, CDR1 is LGHNA, CDR2 YNFKEQ.

This chain joins TRBV15 and TRBJ1-5; TRBD1 is a possible D gene (6 bases). This CDR3 is built from 15 residues. Trimming removed 0 bases at V and 7 bases at J, with 13 bases between. The germline V gene encodes CDR1 LNHNV and CDR2 YYDKDF (reference sequence). This chain's CDR3 is CATSRDGGGSQPQHF. In DNA, the CDR3 is TGTGCCACCAGCAGAGATGGGGGGGGCTCCCAGCCCCAGCATTTT.

The rearrangement joins TRBV7-9 to TRBJ1-3; 9 bases fit TRBD1. The CDR3 sequence is 14 residues long. Trimming cost V 6 bases and J 2 bases; bases outside gene matches: 2. The V gene's germline CDR1 is SEHNR and CDR2 FQNEAQ (reference sequence). CDR3 sequence: CASRGTGTGNTIYF. CDR3 bases: TGTGCCAGCAGAGGGACAGGGACTGGAAACACCATATATTTT.

This clone showed up just once. The rearrangement joins TRBV10-3 to TRBJ2-5; 9 nucleotides line up with TRBD1. CDR3 length: 14 residues. The ends lost 5 bases at V and 2 bases at J; junction bases unmatched: 3. Germline loops: CDR1 ENHRY, CDR2 SYGVKD. The CDR3 nucleotides are TGTGCCATCAGTCCGGGACAGGGACAAGAGACCCAGTACTTC. This sequence encodes CAISPGQGQETQYF.

This chain links TRBV2 with TRBJ2-5; D remains unclear. Germline V CDR1 and CDR2: SNHLY, FYNNEI. The ends were cut back, 4 bases at V and 0 bases at J, with 3 bases in the middle. The CDR3 runs to 12 residues. The chain's CDR3 is CASSAYQETQYF. The CDR3 coding sequence is TGTGCCAGCAGTGCCTACCAAGAGACCCAGTACTTC. Variable domain in full (rest from reference TRBV2 and TRBJ2-5): EPEVTQTPSHQVTQMGQEVILRCVPISNHLYFYWYRQILGQKVEFLVSFYNNEISEKSEIFDDQFSVERPDGSNFTLKIRSTKLEDSAMYFCASSAYQETQYFGPGTRLLVL.

The chain recombines TRBV28 with TRBJ2-7; D perhaps matches TRBD2 (7 bases). Germline CDR1 is MDHEN and CDR2 is SYDVKM. This CDR3 has 15 amino acids. The ends were cut back, 5 bases at V and 2 bases at J, with 16 bases in the middle. The CDR3 is CASSTLRGAPYEQYF. CDR3 nucleotide sequence: TGTGCCAGCAGTACCCTCCGGGGGGCACCCTACGAGCAGTACTTC.

The V gene is TRBV2, the J gene TRBJ2-5; the D gene is possibly TRBD1 (6 bases). This CDR3 spans 14 amino acids. V shed 5 bases and J shed 7 bases, with 17 bases lying between them. Looked up from germline, CDR1 is SNHLY and CDR2 is FYNNEI. In DNA, the CDR3 is TGTGCCAGCAGTCCCCGGACAGCCCAGGGGACCCAGTACTTC. It specifies CASSPRTAQGTQYF.

The chain has TRBV25-1 and TRBJ2-2; a possible D gene is TRBD1 (5 bases). Germline values: CDR1 MGHDK, CDR2 SYGVNS. The V end lost 5 bases, the J end lost 11 bases, and 18 bases lay between the germline ends. The CDR3 length is 14 residues. Here the CDR3 DNA reads TGTGCCAGCAGTCCGACAGAGATTATCGACGAGCTGTTTTTT. Protein product: CASSPTEIIDELFF.